What follows are 21 T cell receptor beta chains derived from one specimen sequenced in a study of blood T cells in healthy people across ages. Sample-barcoded 5' priming and a J-beta primer mix drove a second PCR of about 6 to 12 cycles. Using its own MiXCR run on the 5' RACE reads, TCRdb lists one record per CDR3 protein. The table shows 1.5 million to 1.8 million distinct CDR3 sequences, with 40% to 45% occurring only once. The sequenced material came from blood. These receptors all come from a woman between 18 and 30 years old in good health.

This chain uses TRBV11-2 with TRBJ2-5; 7 bases line up with TRBD2. CDR3 length: 15 residues. Germline V gene sequence: CDR1 SGHAT, CDR2 FQNNGV. V shed 5 bases, J shed 4 bases, and the junction held 10 bases outside the gene matches. CDR3 in amino acids: CASSQLRGEGETQYF. The CDR3 DNA is TGTGCCAGCAGCCAACTACGGGGGGAGGGAGAGACCCAGTACTTC.

Remarks on this clonotype: One junction end disagrees with the germline gene, perhaps due to a read error. The chain couples TRBV15 to TRBJ2-5, with D possibly TRBD1 on 5 matching bases. The CDR3 has 14 amino acids. The germline gives CDR1 LNHNV, CDR2 YYDKDF (reference sequence). CDR3 sequence reads: CATNRDQGQETQYF. CDR3 sequence (DNA): TGCGCCACCAACAGAGATCAGGGTCAAGAGACCCAGTACTTC.

J is TRBJ1-2 and V is TRBV6-1; unclear D gene. CDR3 length: 15 amino acids. V lost 6 bases, J lost 5 bases, and 19 bases lay in between. Germline CDR1 is MNHNS and CDR2 is SASEGT. CDR3 sequence: CASRPGTPTWYGYTF. The CDR3 DNA is TGTGCCAGCAGACCGGGCACCCCGACGTGGTATGGCTACACCTTC.

The chain recombines TRBV12-3 or TRBV12-4 with TRBJ2-2; TRBD1 matches 7 bases. The trim removed 3 bases at V and 4 bases at J, leaving 5 bases unmatched. This CDR3 contains 15 residues. In DNA, the CDR3 is TGTGCCAGCAGTTTTCCACAGGGGAGCACCGGGGAGCTGTTTTTT. It yields the protein CASSFPQGSTGELFF.

This sequence joins TRBV5-1 and TRBJ2-2; 7 bases agree with TRBD1. Germline CDR1 SGHRS, CDR2 YFSETQ. The CDR3 loop spans 15 amino acids. The V gene end was trimmed by 4 bases and the J gene end by 4 bases; junction bases not matched to a gene: 7. The CDR3 DNA reads as TGCGCCAGCAGCCAATACAGGGGCGGCACCGGGGAGCTGTTTTTT. This encodes CASSQYRGGTGELFF.

The sample holds one count of this clonotype. The V gene is TRBV5-1, the J gene TRBJ2-5, with D maybe TRBD2 (6 bases). Germline CDR1 reads SGHRS; CDR2 reads YFSETQ. Between the trimmed V and J ends, which lost 4 bases and 11 bases, there was a span of 21 bases. The CDR3 is 14 amino acids. The CDR3 protein is CASSGGGSNNEQYF. As DNA, the CDR3 is TGCGCCAGCAGCGGGGGAGGCAGCAACAATGAGCAGTACTTC.

A remark on this clonotype: Germline is not matched at one junction end, which may reflect a read error. This chain uses TRBV7-8 with TRBJ2-1, with 15 nucleotides matching TRBD2. Germline V lookup: CDR1 SGHVS, CDR2 FQNEAQ. This CDR3 comprises 15 residues. The DNA of the CDR3 is TGTGCCAACAGCGTTGGGACTAGCGGGGGGAATGAGCAGTTCTTC. It translates to CANSVGTSGGNEQFF. Full variable domain (missing parts from reference TRBV7-8 and TRBJ2-1): GAGVSQSPRYKVAKRGQDVALRCDPISGHVSLFWYQQALGQGPEFLTYFQNEAQLDKSGLPSDRFFAERPEGSVSTLKIQRTQQEDSAVYLCANSVGTSGGNEQFFGPGTRLTVL.

This clonotype turned up a few times. The rearrangement uses TRBV29-1 and TRBJ2-5, with D possibly matching TRBD2 (6 bases). Germline V gene sequence: CDR1 SQVTM, CDR2 ANQGSEA. This CDR3 is built from 13 residues. The V end lost 4 bases, the J end lost 0 bases, and 9 bases lay between the germline ends. This chain's CDR3 is CSVVGGYQETQYF. CDR3 bases: TGCAGCGTTGTTGGAGGGTACCAAGAGACCCAGTACTTC.

A word on this clonotype: The junction departs from germline at one end; a sequencing error may be responsible. The chain couples TRBV6-5 to TRBJ2-3; 11 bases align to TRBD2. CDR1 MNHEY and CDR2 SVGAGI come from the germline V gene. The CDR3 extends over 14 amino acids. For the CDR3, the DNA is TGTGCCAGCAGGAGACTAGCGGGGTCAGATACGCTGTATTTT. This translates into CASRRLAGSDTLYF.

V and J are TRBV4-1 and TRBJ2-7; TRBD1 is a possible D gene (6 bases). The germline gives CDR1 MGHRA, CDR2 YSYEKL. V lost 0 bases and J 5 bases, leaving 14 bases between the germline ends. The CDR3 loop spans 15 amino acids. CDR3 in DNA: TGCGCCAGCAGCCAAGAATGGTATAGGGGGAACGAGCAGTACTTC. It encodes CASSQEWYRGNEQYF.

This chain links TRBV7-8 with TRBJ2-3, with 11 bases aligning to TRBD1. Germline V gene lookup returns CDR1 SGHVS and CDR2 FQNEAQ. The CDR3 is made up of 17 amino acids. Trimming at V came to 0 bases and at J to 7 bases, leaving 9 bases not matched to a gene. The CDR3 DNA follows: TGTGCCAGCAGCTTAGCGTTAGGACAGGGGGCTCTATATACGCAGTATTTT. Residues: CASSLALGQGALYTQYF.

Note on this clonotype: This clone may be a read error of a much larger clone one base away. This sequence joins TRBV12-3 or TRBV12-4 and TRBJ2-7; 7 bases align to TRBD2. V gave up 5 bases and J gave up 7 bases; unmatched junction bases: 11. This CDR3 region has 14 residues. DNA for the CDR3: TGTGCCAGCAGTCCTCGGACTAGACACAATGAGCAGTACTTC. This codes for CASSPRTRHNEQYF.

This clonotype was seen more than once but under ten times. The gene calls are TRBV4-3 and TRBJ2-6, with unresolved D. Trimming took off 1 base at V and 3 bases at J, with 7 bases between the two ends. Germline-derived CDR1 and CDR2 are LGHNA and YSLEER. The CDR3 sequence is 15 residues long. In nucleotides, the CDR3 is TGCGCCAGCAGCCAAGTGAGAAGTGGGGCCAACGTCCTGACTTTC. This codes for CASSQVRSGANVLTF.

The chain recombines TRBV10-3 with TRBJ1-6; no clear D. Germline V gene sequence: CDR1 ENHRY, CDR2 SYGVKD. The CDR3 extends over 14 amino acids. The V and J ends lost 4 bases and 8 bases respectively, with 12 bases between them. CDR3 loop: CAISGRENHSPLHF. Written as DNA, the CDR3 is TGTGCCATCAGTGGTCGGGAAAACCATTCACCCCTCCACTTT.

The genes are TRBV30 and TRBJ2-7, with 7 positions matching TRBD1. CDR3 size: 15 residues. Germline V CDR1 and CDR2: GTSNPN, SVGIG (reference sequence). Germline trimming cut 3 bases from V and 4 bases from J; bases unmatched to any gene: 12. Here the CDR3 DNA reads TGTGCCTGGAGCTGGCAGGGACAGCCTCCATACGAGCAGTACTTC. Its protein is CAWSWQGQPPYEQYF. Supplemented by reference TRBV30 and TRBJ2-7, the full variable domain reads SQTIHQWPATLVQPVGSPLSLECTVEGTSNPNLYWYRQAAGRGLQLLFYSVGIGQISSEVPQNLSASRPQDRQFILSSKKLLLSDSGFYLCAWSWQGQPPYEQYFGPGTRLTVT.

CDR3 bases: TGTGCCAGCAGCGGGGGACAGGCCGGGAACACTGAAGCTTTCTTT. Protein: CASSGGQAGNTEAFF. V gene TRBV11-2 combines with J gene TRBJ1-1; 8 nucleotides agree with TRBD1. J was trimmed by 1 base and V by 5 bases; bases with no gene match: 6. This CDR3 spans 15 amino acids. Germline V gene data show CDR1 as SGHAT and CDR2 as FQNNGV.

This clonotype was seen at least ten times. The chain is built from TRBV6-5 and TRBJ2-7; D is possibly TRBD1 (6 bases). V lost 0 bases to trimming and J lost 3 bases, with 9 bases between them. Germline V CDR1 and CDR2: MNHEY, SVGAGI. The CDR3 consists of 14 residues. The CDR3 is CASSYSGAGYEQYF. CDR3 nucleotides: TGTGCCAGCAGTTACTCGGGGGCCGGCTACGAGCAGTACTTC.

V usage is TRBV29-1 and J usage is TRBJ2-7, with 8 bases identical to TRBD1. The V and J ends lost 4 bases and 3 bases, in that order; junction bases with no gene match: 5. Germline values: CDR1 SQVTM, CDR2 ANQGSEA. The CDR3 extends over 13 amino acids. CDR3 in DNA: TGCAGCGTTGGGGGACAGGTCCTCTACGAGCAGTACTTC. Residues: CSVGGQVLYEQYF.

Comment on this clonotype: A read error may be the cause here, since a much bigger clone is one base away. The V and J genes are TRBV10-3 and TRBJ2-3; D is uncertain. The CDR3 is 14 amino acids. Germline CDR1 is ENHRY and CDR2 is SYGVKD. CDR3 bases: TGTGCCGTCAGTGAGAGCACCGGCACAGATACGCAGTATTTT. Its protein product is CAVSESTGTDTQYF.

The V gene is TRBV29-1, the J gene TRBJ1-2; unclear D gene. Trimming shortened V by 1 base and J by 4 bases, and 22 bases separated the two germline ends. This CDR3 contains 17 residues. The germline CDR1 and CDR2 sequences are SQVTM and ANQGSEA. CDR3 amino acids: CSVEGWYSPVGSYGYTF. For the CDR3, the DNA is TGCAGCGTTGAAGGGTGGTACAGCCCGGTGGGTAGCTATGGCTACACCTTC.

On this clonotype: Just one base apart from a much larger clone, this may be a read error. The V and J genes are TRBV2 and TRBJ2-5; no definite D call. The DNA end favors TRBJ2-1, so the J call may be wrong. This CDR3 contains 13 residues. The germline CDR1 and CDR2 sequences are SNHLY and FYNNEI. CDR3 region: CASSDSELETQFF. DNA of the CDR3: TGTGCCAGCAGTGATAGTGAACTTGAGACCCAGTTCTTC.